The rows below give T cell receptor beta chains drawn from one sample of a study of blood T cell repertoires in COVID-19. The repertoire was sequenced with immunoSEQ multiplex PCR; TCRdb's copy has only in-frame clones and lacks some. The table lists around 40,000 clones, about 89% of them singletons. The sequenced material came from peripheral blood. These TCRs come from a man aged 45-65 years with active or convalescent COVID-19. Each CDR3 is given with its conserved first and last residue. Fields, in order: J gene, clone size, V gene, D gene, CDR3 protein, CDR3 DNA. D genes are given only for firm matches. Expanded clones are given a class, and other clones once, few, many or no size at all.

TRBJ2-1 - TRBV19 - CASSIAGGDEQFF TGTGCCAGTAGTATAGCGGGGGGCGATGAGCAGTTCTTC
TRBJ1-6 - TRBV27 - CASSISSTPTALHF TGTGCCAGCAGTATCAGCTCGACTCCTACGGCCCTCCACTTT
TRBJ2-2 - TRBV7-9 - CASSKGQRGGTGELFF TGTGCCAGCAGCAAGGGGCAGCGAGGGGGCACCGGGGAGCTGTTTTTT
TRBJ2-5 - TRBV6-5 TRBD1 CASSYSGTEEETQYF TGTGCCAGCAGTTACTCCGGGACAGAGGAAGAGACCCAGTACTTC
TRBJ1-4 - TRBV19 TRBD1 CASSDPGTGREKLFF TGTGCCAGTAGTGACCCCGGGACAGGGCGTGAAAAACTGTTTTTT
TRBJ2-2 - TRBV2 TRBD2 CASSDTSGSGDTGELFF TGTGCCAGCAGTGACACTAGCGGGTCCGGGGACACCGGGGAGCTGTTTTTT
TRBJ2-3 - TRBV6-4 TRBD2 CASSEGASGADTQYF TGTGCCAGCAGTGAAGGGGCTAGCGGGGCAGATACGCAGTATTTT
TRBJ1-6 few TRBV28 - CASNSYSPLHF TGTGCCAGCAACTCATATTCACCCCTCCACTTT
TRBJ1-6 - TRBV2 - CASMVQVNSPLHF TGTGCCAGCATGGTACAGGTTAATTCACCCCTCCACTTT
TRBJ1-2 few TRBV5-1 - CASSSPSDGQAGYTF TGCGCCAGCAGCTCCCCCTCTGATGGCCAGGCTGGCTACACCTTC
TRBJ1-4 - TRBV4-2 - CASSQGGVRMGEKLFF TGTGCCAGCAGCCAGGGAGGGGTCAGGATGGGGGAAAAACTGTTTTTT
TRBJ2-1 - TRBV20-1 - CSASLWARGLGQNEQFF TGCAGTGCTAGTTTATGGGCCCGTGGGCTGGGACAAAATGAGCAGTTCTTC
TRBJ1-5 - TRBV5-1 - CASSLVGGDQPQHF TGCGCCAGCAGCTTGGTTGGGGGGGATCAGCCCCAGCATTTT
TRBJ1-6 - TRBV3-1/TRBV3-2 - CASSFRTYYNSPLHF TGTGCCAGCAGCTTCCGGACATACTATAATTCACCCCTCCACTTT
TRBJ1-5 once TRBV11-1 TRBD1 CASSSDRGQPQHF TGTGCCAGCAGCTCAGACAGGGGTCAGCCCCAGCATTTT
TRBJ1-3 - TRBV18 - CASSPRPGDGNTIYF TGTGCCAGCTCACCAAGGCCAGGGGATGGAAACACCATATATTTT
TRBJ2-1 - TRBV7-9 - CATSASAYNEQFF TGTGCCACCTCGGCGAGCGCCTACAATGAGCAGTTCTTC
TRBJ2-3 - TRBV7-3 TRBD1 CASRSTQGAGVDTQYF TGTGCCAGCAGAAGCACTCAGGGGGCCGGGGTAGATACGCAGTATTTT
TRBJ2-5 - TRBV28 TRBD2 CASSTGGGYQETQYF TGTGCCAGCAGTACGGGAGGGGGGTACCAAGAGACCCAGTACTTC
TRBJ1-1 - TRBV7-9 - CASSPLAGNTEAFF TGTGCCAGCAGCCCGCTGGCGGGGAACACTGAAGCTTTCTTT
TRBJ2-3 - TRBV2 TRBD2 CASGASGRAGGDTQYF TGTGCCAGCGGGGCTAGCGGGAGGGCCGGGGGAGATACGCAGTATTTT
TRBJ2-1 - TRBV5-6 - CASSLRSHSMEFF TGTGCCAGCAGCCTAAGGAGTCATTCGATGGAGTTCTTC
TRBJ2-7 - TRBV4-1 - CASSQPGTGRNEQYF TGCGCCAGCAGCCAACCGGGAACAGGGCGCAACGAGCAGTACTTC
TRBJ1-5 - TRBV19 - CASSVSRQPQHF TGTGCCAGTAGCGTCTCGAGGCAGCCCCAGCATTTT
TRBJ2-6 - TRBV27 TRBD1 CASGGQGDRANVLTF TGTGCCAGCGGGGGACAGGGGGATAGGGCCAACGTCCTGACTTTC
TRBJ1-1 - TRBV5-1 - CASSLGGLNTEAFF TGCGCCAGCAGCTTGGGCGGATTGAACACTGAAGCTTTCTTT
TRBJ1-1 - TRBV6-5 - CASSPRVNTEAFF TGTGCCAGCAGCCCCCGGGTGAACACTGAAGCTTTCTTT
TRBJ1-4 - TRBV7-8 TRBD1 CASSLRARGRIWATNEKLFF TGTGCCAGCAGCTTAAGGGCCAGGGGGCGGATTTGGGCAACTAATGAAAAACTGTTTTTT
TRBJ1-4 - TRBV18 - CASSPRVNEKLFF TGTGCCAGCTCACCAAGAGTTAATGAAAAACTGTTTTTT
TRBJ1-3 - TRBV5-6 - CASSSGTFSGNTIYF TGTGCCAGCAGCTCCGGGACATTCTCTGGAAACACCATATATTTT
TRBJ2-1 - TRBV4-1 TRBD1 CASSQGQGSWNEQFF TGCGCCAGCAGCCAAGGACAGGGGAGTTGGAATGAGCAGTTCTTC
TRBJ2-2 once TRBV9 - CASSVADRRNTGELFF TGTGCCAGCAGCGTAGCAGACAGGCGCAACACCGGGGAGCTGTTTTTT
TRBJ1-4 - TRBV30 - CAWSVNQEKLFF TGTGCCTGGAGTGTGAATCAGGAAAAACTGTTTTTT
TRBJ2-2 - TRBV7-3 TRBD1 CASSLMGTGKAGELFF TGTGCCAGCAGCTTAATGGGGACAGGGAAGGCCGGGGAGCTGTTTTTT
TRBJ2-7 once TRBV2 - CASALGGQSLRGQYF TGTGCCAGCGCATTGGGGGGACAGAGTCTCCGGGGGCAGTACTTC
TRBJ2-1 - TRBV14 TRBD2 CASSPWEGYGGNEQFF TGTGCCAGCAGCCCCTGGGAGGGGTATGGGGGAAATGAGCAGTTCTTC
TRBJ1-1 - TRBV19 TRBD1 CASRRSTGGVNTEAFF TGTGCCAGTAGGAGGAGCACAGGGGGAGTGAACACTGAAGCTTTCTTT
TRBJ2-7 - TRBV28 - CASSFLSYEQYF TGTGCCAGCAGTTTCTTGTCCTACGAGCAGTACTTC
TRBJ1-1 - TRBV7-3 TRBD1 CASSPPGGTEAFF TGTGCCAGCAGCCCTCCAGGGGGCACTGAAGCTTTCTTT
TRBJ1-6 few TRBV7-9 - CASRGPYNSPLHF TGTGCCAGCAGGGGGCCCTATAATTCACCCCTCCACTTT
TRBJ2-1 once TRBV29-1 TRBD2 CSVRGTSGTYNEQFF TGCAGCGTCCGGGGGACTAGCGGTACTTACAATGAGCAGTTCTTC
TRBJ1-2 - TRBV24-1 TRBD1 CATSDRGQGHGYTF TGTGCCACCAGTGACCGAGGACAGGGACATGGCTACACCTTC
TRBJ2-3 - TRBV18 TRBD2 CASSEGLAIDTQYF TGTGCCAGCTCAGAGGGACTAGCGATAGATACGCAGTATTTT
TRBJ1-5 - TRBV19 - CASSSQGRGQPQHF TGTGCCAGTAGTTCTCAAGGGCGGGGTCAGCCCCAGCATTTT
TRBJ1-1 - TRBV5-6 - CASSLFGGKNTEAFF TGTGCCAGCAGCTTGTTCGGGGGGAAGAACACTGAAGCTTTCTTT
TRBJ2-7 - TRBV27 - CASSLQSGPHEQYF TGTGCCAGCAGTTTACAAAGCGGGCCCCACGAGCAGTACTTC
TRBJ1-2 - TRBV5-1 - CASSTRGGGYTF TGCGCCAGCAGCACGAGGGGGGGTGGCTACACCTTC
TRBJ2-1 - TRBV6-5 TRBD2 CASIFTSGRAGEQFF TGTGCCAGCATTTTTACTAGCGGGAGGGCCGGTGAGCAGTTCTTC